The rows below give T cell receptor beta chains drawn from one sample of a study of blood T cell repertoires in COVID-19. Method: immunoSEQ multiplex PCR; TCRdb's copy keeps in-frame clones and lacks some. This sample carries about 180,000 clones, 80% to 90% of them seen once, and the ten largest clones take approximately 9%. The sample comprised PBMCs or T cells enriched from blood (not recorded which). The receptors originated from a woman younger than 30 who had recovered from COVID-19. CDR3s include the opening cysteine and the closing phenylalanine or tryptophan. Each record gives: V gene, clone size, D gene, J gene, CDR3 DNA, CDR3 protein. D genes are given only for firm matches. Some rows mark clone size as missing; the rest say once, few, many or name a class of expanded clone.

v_call: TRBV9
clone_size: -
d_call: -
j_call: TRBJ2-1
cdr3_nt: TGTGCCAGCAGCGTAGCTGAGAGCGGTGAGCAGTTCTTC
cdr3_aa: CASSVAESGEQFF

v_call: TRBV14
clone_size: -
d_call: -
j_call: TRBJ2-1
cdr3_nt: TGTGCCAGCAGCCAAGTATTGAGGACTAATGAGCAGTTCTTC
cdr3_aa: CASSQVLRTNEQFF

v_call: TRBV19
clone_size: -
d_call: -
j_call: TRBJ1-1
cdr3_nt: TGTGCCAGTAGCCTGGACACTGTGAACACTGAAGCTTTCTTT
cdr3_aa: CASSLDTVNTEAFF

v_call: TRBV5-1
clone_size: -
d_call: TRBD1
j_call: TRBJ2-5
cdr3_nt: TGCGCCAGCAGCGGGTGGACAGGGCTGGGGCAAGAGACCCAGTACTTC
cdr3_aa: CASSGWTGLGQETQYF

v_call: TRBV14
clone_size: -
d_call: -
j_call: TRBJ2-2
cdr3_nt: TGTGCCAGCAGCCAAAGATTTGGGGGGTCCGGGGAGCTGTTTTTT
cdr3_aa: CASSQRFGGSGELFF

v_call: TRBV7-9
clone_size: once
d_call: -
j_call: TRBJ2-7
cdr3_nt: TGTGCCAGCAGCCAACCCCCAGGTCTGGGCTTATCCAACCCCGACGAGCAGTACTTC
cdr3_aa: CASSQPPGLGLSNPDEQYF

v_call: TRBV5-1
clone_size: -
d_call: -
j_call: TRBJ2-3
cdr3_nt: TGCGCCAGCAGCGGGGGGACTAGCACAGATACGCAGTATTTT
cdr3_aa: CASSGGTSTDTQYF

v_call: TRBV4-3
clone_size: once
d_call: -
j_call: TRBJ2-7
cdr3_nt: TGCGCCAGCAGCCCGGGACTCGTGACCTACGAGCAGTACTTC
cdr3_aa: CASSPGLVTYEQYF

v_call: TRBV5-5
clone_size: medium-sized
d_call: TRBD2
j_call: TRBJ2-1
cdr3_nt: TGTGCCACCACGGGAGGACTGTACAATGAGCAGTTCTTC
cdr3_aa: CATTGGLYNEQFF

v_call: TRBV7-2
clone_size: -
d_call: TRBD2
j_call: TRBJ2-1
cdr3_nt: TGTGCCAGCAGCCCCGGGACTAGTAACTACAATGAGCAGTTCTTC
cdr3_aa: CASSPGTSNYNEQFF

v_call: TRBV9
clone_size: once
d_call: TRBD2
j_call: TRBJ2-3
cdr3_nt: TGTGCCAGCAGCGTTCTGGGAGGGACAGATACGCAGTATTTT
cdr3_aa: CASSVLGGTDTQYF

v_call: TRBV5-1
clone_size: -
d_call: TRBD1
j_call: TRBJ1-2
cdr3_nt: TGCGCCAGCAGCCGGACAGGGTACGGCTACACCTTC
cdr3_aa: CASSRTGYGYTF

v_call: TRBV28
clone_size: -
d_call: TRBD1
j_call: TRBJ1-2
cdr3_nt: TGTGCCACTAATGGAAACAGGGGGCAGGGCTACACCTTC
cdr3_aa: CATNGNRGQGYTF

v_call: TRBV5-5
clone_size: -
d_call: TRBD2
j_call: TRBJ2-7
cdr3_nt: TGTGCCAGCAGCTTCTGGGGGGGAACCTACGAGCAGTACTTC
cdr3_aa: CASSFWGGTYEQYF

v_call: TRBV18
clone_size: -
d_call: TRBD1
j_call: TRBJ1-5
cdr3_nt: TGTGCCAGCTCATCGCAGGGGGCAAGCAATCAGCCCCAGCATTTT
cdr3_aa: CASSSQGASNQPQHF

v_call: TRBV3-1/TRBV3-2
clone_size: -
d_call: TRBD1
j_call: TRBJ1-2
cdr3_nt: TGTGCCAGCAGCCTCCAACAGGGGCTTTTAGGCTACACCTTC
cdr3_aa: CASSLQQGLLGYTF

v_call: TRBV28
clone_size: -
d_call: TRBD2
j_call: TRBJ2-3
cdr3_nt: TGTGCCAGCAGTTCCCGGGGTAGCGGGGGGGCAGATACGCAGTATTTT
cdr3_aa: CASSSRGSGGADTQYF

v_call: TRBV27
clone_size: -
d_call: -
j_call: TRBJ2-7
cdr3_nt: TGTGCCAGCAGTCCCGGACAGACCTACGAGCAGTACTTC
cdr3_aa: CASSPGQTYEQYF

v_call: TRBV4-2
clone_size: -
d_call: -
j_call: TRBJ2-2
cdr3_nt: TGTGCCAGCAGCCTCATTAAGGTGGAGGACGTCGGGGAGCTGTTTTTT
cdr3_aa: CASSLIKVEDVGELFF

v_call: TRBV24-1
clone_size: -
d_call: -
j_call: TRBJ1-5
cdr3_nt: TGTGCCACCAGTGATCTATATCAGCCCCAGCATTTT
cdr3_aa: CATSDLYQPQHF

v_call: TRBV6-5
clone_size: once
d_call: TRBD1
j_call: TRBJ1-2
cdr3_nt: TGTGCCAGCAGTTACTCGTTACAGGGGAACTATGGCTACACCTTC
cdr3_aa: CASSYSLQGNYGYTF

v_call: TRBV3-1/TRBV3-2
clone_size: -
d_call: TRBD1
j_call: TRBJ1-4
cdr3_nt: TGTGCCAGCAGCCTTATAGACAGGGGTAATGAAAAACTGTTTTTT
cdr3_aa: CASSLIDRGNEKLFF

v_call: TRBV30
clone_size: -
d_call: -
j_call: TRBJ2-7
cdr3_nt: TGTGCCTGGAGTGTAGACGGAGCCTACGAGCAGTACTTC
cdr3_aa: CAWSVDGAYEQYF

v_call: TRBV28
clone_size: -
d_call: TRBD2
j_call: TRBJ2-7
cdr3_nt: TGTGCCAGCAGATCCTCTTGGGTAGCGGGGGTGCCTGGGTTTCCCTACGAGCAGTACTTC
cdr3_aa: CASRSSWVAGVPGFPYEQYF

v_call: TRBV30
clone_size: -
d_call: TRBD1
j_call: TRBJ1-2
cdr3_nt: TGTGCCGCATGGGACAGGGGGCAAGACTATGGCTACACCTTC
cdr3_aa: CAAWDRGQDYGYTF

v_call: TRBV15
clone_size: once
d_call: -
j_call: TRBJ2-3
cdr3_nt: TGTGCCACCAGCAGAGATCTTGTAGATACGCAGTATTTT
cdr3_aa: CATSRDLVDTQYF

v_call: TRBV5-1
clone_size: once
d_call: -
j_call: TRBJ2-7
cdr3_nt: TGCGCCAGCAGGACGACAGGCGTAGGATTCGGAGGCGAGCAGTACTTC
cdr3_aa: CASRTTGVGFGGEQYF

v_call: TRBV25-1
clone_size: -
d_call: -
j_call: TRBJ2-1
cdr3_nt: TGTGCCAGCAGTGAATCAGTGCGAGGGTCTACTGAGCAGTTCTTC
cdr3_aa: CASSESVRGSTEQFF

v_call: TRBV2
clone_size: -
d_call: TRBD2
j_call: TRBJ2-1
cdr3_nt: TGTGCCAGCAGTCTTTTAGCGGGGGGCTCCTACAATGAGCAGTTCTTC
cdr3_aa: CASSLLAGGSYNEQFF

v_call: TRBV3-1/TRBV3-2
clone_size: -
d_call: -
j_call: TRBJ2-7
cdr3_nt: TGTGCCAGCAGCGGAGCTCTCGAGCAGTACTTC
cdr3_aa: CASSGALEQYF

v_call: TRBV18
clone_size: -
d_call: TRBD2
j_call: TRBJ2-5
cdr3_nt: TGTGCCAGCTCACCAAGAATTAGCGGGAGTTTAGAGACCCAGTACTTC
cdr3_aa: CASSPRISGSLETQYF

v_call: TRBV13
clone_size: -
d_call: -
j_call: TRBJ2-1
cdr3_nt: TGTGCCAGCAGCTTATCGCCGAGCTCCTACAATGAGCAGTTCTTC
cdr3_aa: CASSLSPSSYNEQFF

v_call: TRBV28
clone_size: -
d_call: -
j_call: TRBJ1-6
cdr3_nt: TGTGCCAGCAGTTCCCAGGTCTATAATTCACCCCTCCACTTT
cdr3_aa: CASSSQVYNSPLHF

v_call: TRBV4-3
clone_size: -
d_call: -
j_call: TRBJ1-1
cdr3_nt: TGCGCCAGCAGCCAAGGACAGTTCACTGAAGCTTTCTTT
cdr3_aa: CASSQGQFTEAFF

v_call: TRBV3-1/TRBV3-2
clone_size: -
d_call: TRBD2
j_call: TRBJ2-7
cdr3_nt: TGTGCCAGCAGCAAAGGGATTAGCGGGACCTCCTACGAGCAGTACTTC
cdr3_aa: CASSKGISGTSYEQYF